The clone carrying this T cell receptor (beta chain) has more than one count but fewer than ten. Antigen: not known. This sample is part of a study of beta chain features in type 1 diabetes. The sequenced template was cDNA made from the entire isolated RNA. The table came from immunoSEQ multiplex PCR; TCRdb's copy has only in-frame clones and leaves some out. The sample has over 500,000 clones, 15% to 18% seen once. Trimming pared 4 bases from V and 5 bases from J, leaving 14 bases between. The CDR3 covers 14 residues. CDR1 is SEHNR and CDR2 is FQNEAQ in the germline V gene (reference sequence). Purities over 98% were achieved in all sorted populations. The study's findings and limits: In the patient group, naive, central memory and Treg TCRB repertoires seemed more alike than in the healthy donor group. PCR might show a preference for shorter templates, equally across patients and controls.

Source material: naive CD4+ T cells from blood. V usage is TRBV7-9 and J usage is TRBJ1-1; D is unresolved. The TCR originated in a man aged 18 to 29 in good health. The DNA for the CDR3 is TGTGCCAGCAGCTACGTACCCGTGAGTACTGAAGCTTTCTTT. This translates into CASSYVPVSTEAFF.